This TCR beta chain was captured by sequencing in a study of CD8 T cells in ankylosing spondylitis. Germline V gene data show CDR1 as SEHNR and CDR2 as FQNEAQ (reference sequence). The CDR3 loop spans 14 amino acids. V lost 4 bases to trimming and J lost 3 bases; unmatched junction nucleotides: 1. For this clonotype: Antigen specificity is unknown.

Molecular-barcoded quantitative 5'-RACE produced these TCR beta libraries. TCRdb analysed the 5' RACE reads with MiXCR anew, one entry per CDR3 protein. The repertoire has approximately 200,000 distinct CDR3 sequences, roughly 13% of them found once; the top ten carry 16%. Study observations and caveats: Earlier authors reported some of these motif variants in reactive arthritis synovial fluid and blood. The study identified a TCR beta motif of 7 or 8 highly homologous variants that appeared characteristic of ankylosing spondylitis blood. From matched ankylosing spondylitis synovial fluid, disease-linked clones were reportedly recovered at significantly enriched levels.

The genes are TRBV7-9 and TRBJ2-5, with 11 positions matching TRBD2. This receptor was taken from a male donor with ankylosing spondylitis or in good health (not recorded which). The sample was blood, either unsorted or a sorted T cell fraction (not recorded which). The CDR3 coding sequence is TGTGCCAGCAGCTCACTAGCGGGAGAAGAGACCCAGTACTTC. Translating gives CASSSLAGEETQYF. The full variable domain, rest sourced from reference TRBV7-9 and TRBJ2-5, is DTGVSQNPRHKITKRGQNVTFRCDPISEHNRLYWYRQTLGQGPEFLTYFQNEAQLEKSRLLSDRFSAERPKGSFSTLEIQRTEQGDSAMYLCASSSLAGEETQYFGPGTRLLVL.